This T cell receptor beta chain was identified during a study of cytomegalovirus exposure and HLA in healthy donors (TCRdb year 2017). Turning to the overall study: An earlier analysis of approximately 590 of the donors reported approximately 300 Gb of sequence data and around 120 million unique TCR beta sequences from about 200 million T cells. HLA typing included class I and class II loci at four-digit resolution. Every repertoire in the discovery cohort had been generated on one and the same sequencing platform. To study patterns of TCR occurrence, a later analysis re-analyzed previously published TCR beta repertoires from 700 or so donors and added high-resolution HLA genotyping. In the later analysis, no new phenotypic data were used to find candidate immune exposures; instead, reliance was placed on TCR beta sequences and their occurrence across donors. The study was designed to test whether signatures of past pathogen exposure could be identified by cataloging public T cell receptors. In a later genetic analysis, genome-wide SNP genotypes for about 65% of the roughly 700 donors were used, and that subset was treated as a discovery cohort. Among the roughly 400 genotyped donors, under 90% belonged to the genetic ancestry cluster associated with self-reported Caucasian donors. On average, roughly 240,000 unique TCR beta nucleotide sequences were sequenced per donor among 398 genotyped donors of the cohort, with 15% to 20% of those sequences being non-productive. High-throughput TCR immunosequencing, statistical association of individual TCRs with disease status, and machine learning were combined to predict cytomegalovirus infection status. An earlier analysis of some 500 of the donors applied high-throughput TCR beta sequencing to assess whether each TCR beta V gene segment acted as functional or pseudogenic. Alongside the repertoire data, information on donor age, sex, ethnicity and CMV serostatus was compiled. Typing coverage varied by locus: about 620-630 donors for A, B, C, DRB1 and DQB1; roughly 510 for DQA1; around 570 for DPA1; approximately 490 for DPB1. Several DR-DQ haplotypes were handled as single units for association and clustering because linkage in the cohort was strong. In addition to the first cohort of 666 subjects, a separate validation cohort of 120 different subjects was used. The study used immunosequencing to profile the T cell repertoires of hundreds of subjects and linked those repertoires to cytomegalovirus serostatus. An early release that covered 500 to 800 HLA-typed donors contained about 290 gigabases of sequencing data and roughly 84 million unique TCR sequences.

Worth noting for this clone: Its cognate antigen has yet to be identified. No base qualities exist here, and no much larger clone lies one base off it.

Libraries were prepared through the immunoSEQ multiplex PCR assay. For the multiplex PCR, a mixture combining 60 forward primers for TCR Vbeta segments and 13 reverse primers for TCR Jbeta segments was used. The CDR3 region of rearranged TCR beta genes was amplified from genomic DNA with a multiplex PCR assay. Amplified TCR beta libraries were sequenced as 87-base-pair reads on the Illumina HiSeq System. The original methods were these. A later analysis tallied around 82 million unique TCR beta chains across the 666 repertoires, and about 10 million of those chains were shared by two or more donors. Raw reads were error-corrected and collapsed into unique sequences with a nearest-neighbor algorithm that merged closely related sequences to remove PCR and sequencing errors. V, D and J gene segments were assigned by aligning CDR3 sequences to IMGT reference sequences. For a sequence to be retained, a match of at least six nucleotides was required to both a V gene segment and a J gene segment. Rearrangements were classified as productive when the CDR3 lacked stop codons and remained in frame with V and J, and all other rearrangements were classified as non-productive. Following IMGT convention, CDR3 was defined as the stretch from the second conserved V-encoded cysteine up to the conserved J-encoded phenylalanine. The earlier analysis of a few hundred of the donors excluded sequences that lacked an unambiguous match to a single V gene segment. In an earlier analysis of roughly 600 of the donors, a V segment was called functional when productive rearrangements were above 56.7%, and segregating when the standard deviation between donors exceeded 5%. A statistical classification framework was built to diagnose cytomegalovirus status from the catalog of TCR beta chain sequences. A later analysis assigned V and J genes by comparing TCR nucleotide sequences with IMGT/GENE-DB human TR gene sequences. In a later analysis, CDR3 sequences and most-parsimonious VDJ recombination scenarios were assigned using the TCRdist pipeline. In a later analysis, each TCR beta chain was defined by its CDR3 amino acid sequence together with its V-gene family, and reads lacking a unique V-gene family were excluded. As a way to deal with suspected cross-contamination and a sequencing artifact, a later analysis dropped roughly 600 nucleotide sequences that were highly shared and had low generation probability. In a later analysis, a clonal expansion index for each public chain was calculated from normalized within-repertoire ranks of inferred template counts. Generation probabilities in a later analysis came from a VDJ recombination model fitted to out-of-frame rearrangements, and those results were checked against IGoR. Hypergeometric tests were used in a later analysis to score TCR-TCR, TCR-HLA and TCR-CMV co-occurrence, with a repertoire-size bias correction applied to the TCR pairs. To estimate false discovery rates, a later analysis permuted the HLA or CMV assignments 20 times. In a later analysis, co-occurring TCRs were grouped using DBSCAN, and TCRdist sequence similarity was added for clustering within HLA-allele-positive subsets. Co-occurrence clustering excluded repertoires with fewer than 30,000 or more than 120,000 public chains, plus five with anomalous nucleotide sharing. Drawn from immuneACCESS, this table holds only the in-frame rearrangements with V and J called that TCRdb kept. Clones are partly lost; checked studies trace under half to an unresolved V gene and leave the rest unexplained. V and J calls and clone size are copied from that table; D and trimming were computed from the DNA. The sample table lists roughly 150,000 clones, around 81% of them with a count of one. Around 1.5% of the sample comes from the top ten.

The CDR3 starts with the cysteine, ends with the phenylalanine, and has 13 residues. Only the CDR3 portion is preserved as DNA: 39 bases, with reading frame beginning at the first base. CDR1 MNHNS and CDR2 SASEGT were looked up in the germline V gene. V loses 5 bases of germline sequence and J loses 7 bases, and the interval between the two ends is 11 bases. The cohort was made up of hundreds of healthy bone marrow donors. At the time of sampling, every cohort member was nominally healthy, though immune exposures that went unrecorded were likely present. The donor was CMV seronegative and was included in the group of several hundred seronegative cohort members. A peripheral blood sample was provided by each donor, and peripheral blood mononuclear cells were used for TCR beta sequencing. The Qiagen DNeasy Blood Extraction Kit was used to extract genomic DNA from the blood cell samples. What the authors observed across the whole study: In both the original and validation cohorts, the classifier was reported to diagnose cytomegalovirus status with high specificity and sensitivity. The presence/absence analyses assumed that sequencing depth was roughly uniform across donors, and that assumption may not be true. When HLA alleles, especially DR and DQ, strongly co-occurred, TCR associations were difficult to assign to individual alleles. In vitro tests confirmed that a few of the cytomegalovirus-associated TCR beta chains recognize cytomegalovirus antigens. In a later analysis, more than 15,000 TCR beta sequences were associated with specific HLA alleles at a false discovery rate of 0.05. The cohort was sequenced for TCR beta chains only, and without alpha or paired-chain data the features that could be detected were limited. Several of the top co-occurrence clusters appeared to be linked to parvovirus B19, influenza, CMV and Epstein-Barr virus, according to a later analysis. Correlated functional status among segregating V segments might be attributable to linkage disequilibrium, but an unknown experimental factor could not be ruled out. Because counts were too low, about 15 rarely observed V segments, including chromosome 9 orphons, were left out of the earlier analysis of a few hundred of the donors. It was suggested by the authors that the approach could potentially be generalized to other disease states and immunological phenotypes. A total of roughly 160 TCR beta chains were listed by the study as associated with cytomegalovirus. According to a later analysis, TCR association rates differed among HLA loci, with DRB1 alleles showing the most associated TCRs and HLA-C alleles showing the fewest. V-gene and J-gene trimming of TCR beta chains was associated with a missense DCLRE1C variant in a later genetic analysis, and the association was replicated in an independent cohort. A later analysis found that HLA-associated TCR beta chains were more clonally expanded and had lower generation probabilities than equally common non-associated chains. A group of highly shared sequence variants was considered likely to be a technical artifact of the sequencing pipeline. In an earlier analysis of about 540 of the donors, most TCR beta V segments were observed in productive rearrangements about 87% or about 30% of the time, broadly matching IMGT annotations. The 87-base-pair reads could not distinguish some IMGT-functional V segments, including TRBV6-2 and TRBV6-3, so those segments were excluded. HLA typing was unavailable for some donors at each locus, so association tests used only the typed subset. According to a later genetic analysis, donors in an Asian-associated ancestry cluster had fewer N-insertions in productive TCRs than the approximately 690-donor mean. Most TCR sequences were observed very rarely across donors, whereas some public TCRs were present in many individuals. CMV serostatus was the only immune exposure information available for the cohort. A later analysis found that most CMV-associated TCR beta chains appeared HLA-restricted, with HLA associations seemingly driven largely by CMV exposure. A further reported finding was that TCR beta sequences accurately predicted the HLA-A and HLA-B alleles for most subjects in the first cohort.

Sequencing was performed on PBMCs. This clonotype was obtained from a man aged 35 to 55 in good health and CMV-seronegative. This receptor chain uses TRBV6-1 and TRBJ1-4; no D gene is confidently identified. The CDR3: CASSSGNGEKLFF. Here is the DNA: TGTGCCAGCAGTAGCGGCAACGGTGAAAAACTGTTTTTT.